The following is a T cell receptor (beta chain) sequence with its context. Assay used: immunoSEQ multiplex PCR; TCRdb lists only in-frame clones, some missing. The sample contains hundreds of thousands of clones, roughly 70% of which appear only once. The data were taken from a study of shared clonotypes between healthy human individuals. This CDR3 has 15 residues. Germline V gives CDR1 SGHDN, CDR2 FVKESK. V was shortened by 1 base and J by 0 bases, with 8 bases between the two germline ends. Sequencing was performed on memory CD4+ T cells sorted from blood. Subset described: CD45RA-negative fraction. The genes are TRBV14 and TRBJ2-3, with D hard to call. The sequence was collected from a woman aged 30 to 39 in good health. CDR3 loop: CASSQVLGSTDTQYF. CDR3 sequence (DNA): TGTGCCAGCAGCCAAGTGCTCGGGAGCACAGATACGCAGTATTTT.